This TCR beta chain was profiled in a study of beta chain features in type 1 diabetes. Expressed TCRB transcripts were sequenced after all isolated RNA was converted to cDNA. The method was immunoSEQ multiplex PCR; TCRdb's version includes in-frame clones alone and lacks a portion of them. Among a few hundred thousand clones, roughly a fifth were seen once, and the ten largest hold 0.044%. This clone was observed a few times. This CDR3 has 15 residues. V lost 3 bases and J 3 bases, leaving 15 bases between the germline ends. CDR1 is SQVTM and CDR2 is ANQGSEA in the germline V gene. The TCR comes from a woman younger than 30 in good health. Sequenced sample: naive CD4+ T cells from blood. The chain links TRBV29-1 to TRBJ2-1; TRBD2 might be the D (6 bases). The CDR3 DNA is TGCAGCGTTGACTGGTCTGCCGGGGGCTACAATGAGCAGTTCTTC. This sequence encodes CSVDWSAGGYNEQFF.